This TCR beta chain was sequenced during a study of regulatory T cells in long-lasting Graves disease. Study conclusions and caveats: Persistent cases of Graves' showed reduced TCR diversity relative to newly diagnosed patients.

As for time point: newly diagnosed GD, antithyroid drugs for less than 3 months. PBMCs were the source of the RNA used for TCR sequencing. CDR3 regions were amplified by Arm-PCR using iRepertoire HTBI primers to build TCR beta libraries. Via MiXCR, TCRdb re-called the multiplex PCR reads, giving one row per CDR3 protein. The data contain approximately 300,000 distinct CDR3 sequences, roughly 18% of them seen just once; the ten biggest clones take up about two fifths. A remark on this clonotype: What it binds is unknown.

The receptor comes from a female donor with Graves disease. The sequences come from peripheral blood mononuclear cells (PBMCs), collected at new diagnosis, from a patient treated with antithyroid drugs.

The CDR3 region has the DNA TGTGCCAGCAGCCCACTAGCGTCACAACCCCCGGGCGAGTTCTTC. Its protein is CASSPLASQPPGEFF. This chain links TRBV7-2 with TRBJ2-1, with 7 bases matching TRBD2. This CDR3 comprises 15 residues. Losses at the gene ends were 5 bases for V and 14 bases for J; bases not matched to a gene: 18. Germline lookup yields CDR1 SGHTA and CDR2 FQGNSA.